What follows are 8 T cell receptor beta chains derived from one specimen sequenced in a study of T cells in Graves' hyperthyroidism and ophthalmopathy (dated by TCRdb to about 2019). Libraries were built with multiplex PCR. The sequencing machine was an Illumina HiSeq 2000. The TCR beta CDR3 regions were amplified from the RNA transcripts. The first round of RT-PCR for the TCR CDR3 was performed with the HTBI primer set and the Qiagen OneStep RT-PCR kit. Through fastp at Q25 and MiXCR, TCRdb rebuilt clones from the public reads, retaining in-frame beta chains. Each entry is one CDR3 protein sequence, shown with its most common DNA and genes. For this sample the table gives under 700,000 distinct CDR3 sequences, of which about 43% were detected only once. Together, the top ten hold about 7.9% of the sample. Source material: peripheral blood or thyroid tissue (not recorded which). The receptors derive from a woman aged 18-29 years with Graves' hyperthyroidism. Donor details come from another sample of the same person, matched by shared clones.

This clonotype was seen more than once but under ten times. This CDR3 is CASSIGISGRSETQYF. The DNA for the CDR3 is TGTGCCAGTAGTATAGGTATTAGCGGGAGGTCCGAGACCCAGTACTTC. V gene TRBV19 combines with J gene TRBJ2-5, with 10 nucleotides matching TRBD2. The CDR3 runs 16 residues. V shed 1 base, J shed 5 bases, and the junction held 7 bases outside the gene matches. Per germline, CDR1 LNHDA and CDR2 SQIVND (reference sequence).

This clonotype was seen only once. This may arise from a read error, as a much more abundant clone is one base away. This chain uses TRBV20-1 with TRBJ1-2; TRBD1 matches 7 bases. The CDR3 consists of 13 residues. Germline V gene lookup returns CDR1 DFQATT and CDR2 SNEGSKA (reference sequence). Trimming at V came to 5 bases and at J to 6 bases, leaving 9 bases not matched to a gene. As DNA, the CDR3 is TGCAGTGCTGGCCCTACAGGGGAGGATGGCTACACCTTC. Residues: CSAGPTGEDGYTF.

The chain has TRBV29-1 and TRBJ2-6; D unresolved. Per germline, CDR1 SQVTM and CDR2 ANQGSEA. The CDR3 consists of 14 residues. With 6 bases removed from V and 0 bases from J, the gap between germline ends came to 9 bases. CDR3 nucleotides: TGCAGCGTCTGGACGGACTCTGGGGCCAACGTCCTGACTTTC. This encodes CSVWTDSGANVLTF.

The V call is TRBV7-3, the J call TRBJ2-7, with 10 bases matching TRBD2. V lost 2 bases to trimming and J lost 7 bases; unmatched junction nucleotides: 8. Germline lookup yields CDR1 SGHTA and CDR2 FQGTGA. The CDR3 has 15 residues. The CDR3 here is CASSLSASGSNEQYF. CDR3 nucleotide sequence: TGTGCCAGCAGCTTATCCGCTAGCGGGAGCAATGAGCAGTACTTC.

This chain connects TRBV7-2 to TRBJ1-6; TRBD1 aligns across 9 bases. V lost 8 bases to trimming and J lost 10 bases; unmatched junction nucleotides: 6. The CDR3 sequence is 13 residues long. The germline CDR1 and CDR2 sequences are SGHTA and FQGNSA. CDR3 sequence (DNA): TGTGCCAGCGCATACAGGGGGCTGTCACCCCTCCACTTT. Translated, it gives CASAYRGLSPLHF.

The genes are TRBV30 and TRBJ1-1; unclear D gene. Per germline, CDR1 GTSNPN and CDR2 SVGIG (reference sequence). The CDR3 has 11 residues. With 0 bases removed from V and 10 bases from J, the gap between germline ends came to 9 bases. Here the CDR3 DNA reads TGTGCCTGGAGTGTACGATACGGAGCTTTCTTT. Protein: CAWSVRYGAFF.

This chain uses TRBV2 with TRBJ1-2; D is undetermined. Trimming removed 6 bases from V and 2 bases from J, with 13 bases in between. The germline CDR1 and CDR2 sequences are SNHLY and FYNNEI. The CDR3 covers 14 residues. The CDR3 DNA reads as TGTGCCAGCAGGGTTACCGAAAGCAACTATGGCTACACCTTC. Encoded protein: CASRVTESNYGYTF.

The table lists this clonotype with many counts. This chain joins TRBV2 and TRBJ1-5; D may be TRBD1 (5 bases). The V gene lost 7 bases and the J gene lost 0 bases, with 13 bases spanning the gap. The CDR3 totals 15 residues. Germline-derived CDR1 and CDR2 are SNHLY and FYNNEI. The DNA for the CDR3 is TGTGCCAGCACCCTGGGGAGGGGTAGCAATCAGCCCCAGCATTTT. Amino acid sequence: CASTLGRGSNQPQHF.